The 24 T cell receptor beta chains given below trace back to one sample, sequenced in a study of cytomegalovirus exposure and HLA in healthy donors. Primers: 60 Vbeta forward and 13 Jbeta reverse. Sequencing was performed with immunoSEQ multiplex PCR; in TCRdb, only in-frame clones are kept and a portion is missing. Among around 110,000 clones, 80% to 90% were seen once, and the ten largest hold about 1.6%. The sample comprised PBMCs. The receptors come from a man aged 45-65 years in good health and CMV-seronegative.

J is TRBJ2-7 and V is TRBV11-2, with 10 bases matching TRBD1. With 6 bases clipped from V and 4 bases from J, the junction kept 12 bases outside the gene matches. This CDR3 comprises 16 residues. Germline-derived CDR1 and CDR2 are SGHAT and FQNNGV. The CDR3 nucleotides are TGTGCCAGCAGGCCACATATGACAGGGGGCTCGTACGAGCAGTACTTC. This gives the protein CASRPHMTGGSYEQYF.

The chain is built from TRBV18 and TRBJ2-3; possible D gene TRBD2, 5 bases. The V and J ends lost 6 bases and 5 bases respectively, with 12 bases between them. The germline CDR1 and CDR2 sequences are KGHSH and LQKENI. The CDR3 is made up of 13 amino acids. CDR3 sequence (DNA): TGTGCCAGCTCGGGAGTCTTGGTAGATACGCAGTATTTT. Its translation: CASSGVLVDTQYF.

The chain couples TRBV7-9 to TRBJ1-6; TRBD1 is a possible D gene (6 bases). V was trimmed by 3 bases and J by 6 bases, leaving 12 bases between them. Germline CDR1 is SEHNR and CDR2 is FQNEAQ (reference sequence). The CDR3 consists of 15 residues. The CDR3, as DNA: TGTGCCAGCAGCTTGGAGACAGGACCTAATTCACCCCTCCACTTT. It codes for CASSLETGPNSPLHF.

The rearrangement links TRBV4-1 to TRBJ2-5, with TRBD2 matching 11 bases. The CDR3 is made up of 16 amino acids. Losses at the gene ends were 1 base for V and 2 bases for J; bases not matched to a gene: 3. Per the germline V gene, CDR1 is MGHRA and CDR2 is YSYEKL. The CDR3 protein is CASSQGLAGNQETQYF. The CDR3 DNA is TGCGCCAGCAGCCAAGGACTAGCGGGGAATCAAGAGACCCAGTACTTC.

In this sample, this clone turned up a few times. The chain combines TRBV2 with TRBJ1-2; 11 bases are a match to TRBD1. The CDR3 runs 13 residues. The germline V gene has CDR1 SNHLY and CDR2 FYNNEI. Trimming cost V 4 bases and J 5 bases; bases outside gene matches: 0. The CDR3 region is CASSGDRGYGYTF. In nucleotides, the CDR3 is TGTGCCAGCAGTGGGGACAGGGGGTATGGCTACACCTTC. Based on the CDR3 plus reference TRBV2 and TRBJ1-2, the full variable domain is EPEVTQTPSHQVTQMGQEVILRCVPISNHLYFYWYRQILGQKVEFLVSFYNNEISEKSEIFDDQFSVERPDGSNFTLKIRSTKLEDSAMYFCASSGDRGYGYTFGSGTRLTVV.

This clone was seen a single time. This chain connects TRBV5-1 to TRBJ1-2; D gene uncertain. With 3 bases removed from V and 4 bases from J, the gap between germline ends came to 16 bases. Per germline, CDR1 SGHRS and CDR2 YFSETQ. This CDR3 spans 15 amino acids. CDR3 nucleotides: TGCGCCAGCAGCTCCGGGGAGGGTTGGGCCTATGGCTACACCTTC. Its protein product is CASSSGEGWAYGYTF.

The chain recombines TRBV4-3 with TRBJ2-2; no clear D. Germline CDR1 is LGHNA and CDR2 is YSLEER. V lost 1 base, J lost 7 bases, and 7 bases lay in between. The CDR3 totals 13 residues. DNA of the CDR3: TGCGCCAGCAGCCAAGTAATTAACGGGGAGCTGTTTTTT. Its protein is CASSQVINGELFF.

This clone was counted between two and nine times. V gene TRBV10-1 combines with J gene TRBJ1-6; TRBD1 might be the D (5 bases). This CDR3 spans 14 amino acids. In germline, CDR1 is WNHNN, CDR2 SYGVQD (reference sequence). V lost 1 base and J lost 7, with 8 bases in between. The CDR3 DNA sequence: TGCGCCAGCAGTGAGTTACGGGGGAATTCACCCCTCCACTTT. It yields the protein CASSELRGNSPLHF.

The chain uses TRBV19 and TRBJ1-2, with TRBD1 identical over 10 bases. The V gene's germline CDR1 is LNHDA and CDR2 SQIVND (reference sequence). The CDR3 has 17 amino acids. V gave up 5 bases and J gave up 8 bases; unmatched junction bases: 17. DNA of the CDR3: TGTGCCAGTAGTCCCCGGACAGGGGGTTCCTTGGTCCGGGGCTACACCTTC. Translating gives CASSPRTGGSLVRGYTF.

This clone has a single count. This chain connects TRBV19 to TRBJ1-1; 10 positions agree with TRBD1. CDR3 length: 14 amino acids. Germline V lookup: CDR1 LNHDA, CDR2 SQIVND (reference sequence). Trimming cost V 7 bases and J 5 bases; bases outside gene matches: 7. The CDR3 DNA is TGTGCCAGTACCCTGACAGGGGGCAGGACTGAAGCTTTCTTT. Translation gives CASTLTGGRTEAFF.

The chain joins TRBV10-3 to TRBJ1-4; a possible D gene is TRBD1 (6 bases). The CDR3 covers 12 residues. The germline gives CDR1 ENHRY, CDR2 SYGVKD. V lost 3 bases and J 8 bases, leaving 7 bases between the germline ends. CDR3 region: CAISDRGEKLFF. In nucleotides, the CDR3 is TGTGCCATCAGTGATAGGGGGGAAAAACTGTTTTTT.

The table lists this clone with a few counts. At one end, the junction sequence differs from germline, possibly due to a read error. This chain uses TRBV7-7 with TRBJ2-3; maybe TRBD1 (5 bases). Germline lookup yields CDR1 SSHAT and CDR2 FNYEAQ (reference sequence). The CDR3 consists of 13 residues. CDR3 bases: TGTGCTAGCAGCTTGGACAACACAGATACGCAGTATTTT. Translation gives CASSLDNTDTQYF.

The chain employs TRBV5-1 and TRBJ2-3; D not certain. The CDR3 has 12 residues. Per germline, CDR1 SGHRS and CDR2 YFSETQ. V was cut by 0 bases and J by 7 bases, with 6 bases left in between. CDR3 bases: TGCGCCAGCAGCTTGGGGCTCCATACGCAGTATTTT. Protein: CASSLGLHTQYF.

V usage is TRBV4-1 and J usage is TRBJ1-6; D gene ambiguous. The V gene's germline CDR1 is MGHRA and CDR2 YSYEKL. The CDR3 covers 15 residues. Trimming took 4 bases from V and 7 from J, leaving 14 bases between them. The DNA of the CDR3 is TGCGCCAGCAGCCCCCGACAAATGAACAATTCACCCCTCCACTTT. It encodes CASSPRQMNNSPLHF.

This chain joins TRBV5-6 and TRBJ1-1; D remains ambiguous. The germline gives CDR1 SGHDT, CDR2 YYEEEE. There are 15 residues in the CDR3. Trimming removed 5 bases at V and 1 base at J, with 15 bases between. CDR3 sequence reads: CASRYIGRENTEAFF. CDR3 nucleotides: TGTGCCAGCAGGTATATCGGTAGAGAGAACACTGAAGCTTTCTTT.

The rearrangement joins TRBV19 to TRBJ1-1; 7 bases are a match to TRBD1. The CDR3 consists of 13 residues. J gave up 6 bases and V 2 bases, and 3 bases lay outside the gene matches. Germline V gives CDR1 LNHDA, CDR2 SQIVND (reference sequence). The CDR3 DNA reads as TGTGCCAGTAGTATAAACAGGGGTGCTGAAGCTTTCTTT. It codes for CASSINRGAEAFF.

The chain has TRBV7-2 and TRBJ2-2; tentative D call: TRBD1 (5 bases). CDR1 and CDR2 from the germline V gene are SGHTA and FQGNSA. The CDR3 is 16 amino acids. V lost 5 bases, J lost 4 bases, and 17 bases lay in between. The CDR3 nucleotides are TGTGCCAGCAGCATCCAGGGCGACAGCTCCACCGGGGAGCTGTTTTTT. Translation: CASSIQGDSSTGELFF.

The chain is built from TRBV9 and TRBJ2-3; 10 bases line up with TRBD2. There are 17 residues in the CDR3. The junction had 10 bases not matched to a gene; V was cut back by 0 bases and J by 6 bases. Germline V gives CDR1 SGDLS, CDR2 YYNGEE. The CDR3 sequence is CASSVELAGNGADTQYF. The CDR3 bases are TGTGCCAGCAGCGTAGAACTAGCGGGGAACGGCGCCGATACGCAGTATTTT. The variable domain in full, with the rest retrieved from reference TRBV9 and TRBJ2-3, is DSGVTQTPKHLITATGQRVTLRCSPRSGDLSVYWYQQSLDQGLQFLIQYYNGEERAKGNILERFSAQQFPDLHSELNLSSLELGDSALYFCASSVELAGNGADTQYFGPGTRLTVL.

This clone appeared a few times. The chain recombines TRBV30 with TRBJ2-1; D might be TRBD2 (6 bases). Trimming shortened V by 8 bases and J by 2 bases, and 13 bases separated the two germline ends. The germline V gene has CDR1 GTSNPN and CDR2 SVGIG (reference sequence). The CDR3 loop spans 13 amino acids. The CDR3 loop is CAGDGSPYNEQFF. In nucleotides, the CDR3 is TGTGCCGGCGACGGGAGTCCCTACAATGAGCAGTTCTTC.

V and J are TRBV9 and TRBJ2-3; TRBD1 agrees at 11 bases. The CDR3 runs 16 residues. Germline loops: CDR1 SGDLS, CDR2 YYNGEE. The junction had 10 bases not matched to a gene; V was cut back by 3 bases and J by 7 bases. DNA for the CDR3: TGTGCCAGCAGCGCATACACGGGACAGGGGGGCTATACGCAGTATTTT. This translates into CASSAYTGQGGYTQYF. Complete variable domain (other parts from reference TRBV9 and TRBJ2-3): DSGVTQTPKHLITATGQRVTLRCSPRSGDLSVYWYQQSLDQGLQFLIQYYNGEERAKGNILERFSAQQFPDLHSELNLSSLELGDSALYFCASSAYTGQGGYTQYFGPGTRLTVL.

The chain recombines TRBV18 with TRBJ2-5; D unclear. Trimming stripped 5 bases from V and 2 bases from J, with 12 bases between. The germline V gene has CDR1 KGHSH and CDR2 LQKENI. This CDR3 contains 14 residues. DNA for the CDR3: TGTGCCAGCTCAGCGGTTCCTGGACAAGAGACCCAGTACTTC. As protein: CASSAVPGQETQYF.

The V call is TRBV19, the J call TRBJ1-2, with D unclear. Germline V CDR1 and CDR2: LNHDA, SQIVND (reference sequence). The CDR3 runs to 14 residues. The V end was cut by 1 base, the J end by 7 bases, with 13 bases between. Here the CDR3 DNA reads TGTGCCAGTAGTATAGGAATGCTACTAGGTGGCTACACCTTC. This encodes CASSIGMLLGGYTF.

The chain couples TRBV7-6 to TRBJ1-6, with 10 bases aligning to TRBD1. The germline gives CDR1 SGHVS, CDR2 FNYEAQ. Trimming cost V 4 bases and J 11 bases; bases outside gene matches: 11. The CDR3 consists of 16 residues. The chain's CDR3 is CASSWATDRGDPPLHF. DNA of the CDR3: TGTGCCAGCAGCTGGGCGACGGACAGGGGGGACCCACCCCTCCACTTT.

Only one count was recorded for this clone. The rearrangement links TRBV19 to TRBJ2-5; TRBD2 aligns across 9 bases. The J call may be mistaken, given a closer DNA end match to TRBJ2-7. Germline loops: CDR1 LNHDA, CDR2 SQIVND (reference sequence). CDR3 length: 14 amino acids. CDR3 in DNA: TGTGCCAGTAGTCCCGGCGGGGGGGCCTACGAGCAGTACTTC. It yields the protein CASSPGGGAYEQYF.